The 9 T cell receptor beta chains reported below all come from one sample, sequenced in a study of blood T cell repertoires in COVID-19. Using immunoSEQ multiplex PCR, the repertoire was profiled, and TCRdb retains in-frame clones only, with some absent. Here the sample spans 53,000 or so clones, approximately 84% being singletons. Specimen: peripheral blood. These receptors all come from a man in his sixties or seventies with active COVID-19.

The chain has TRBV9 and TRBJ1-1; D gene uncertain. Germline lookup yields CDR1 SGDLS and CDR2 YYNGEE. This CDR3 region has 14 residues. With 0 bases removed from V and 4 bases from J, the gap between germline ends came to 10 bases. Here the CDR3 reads CASSVEAWSTEAFF. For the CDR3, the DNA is TGTGCCAGCAGCGTAGAGGCGTGGAGCACTGAAGCTTTCTTT.

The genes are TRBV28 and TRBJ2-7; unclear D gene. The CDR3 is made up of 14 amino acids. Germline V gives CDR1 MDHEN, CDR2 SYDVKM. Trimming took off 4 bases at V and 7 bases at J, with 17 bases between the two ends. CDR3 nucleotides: TGTGCCAGCAGTTCGACACGGAACCTACGAGAGCAGTACTTC. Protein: CASSSTRNLREQYF.

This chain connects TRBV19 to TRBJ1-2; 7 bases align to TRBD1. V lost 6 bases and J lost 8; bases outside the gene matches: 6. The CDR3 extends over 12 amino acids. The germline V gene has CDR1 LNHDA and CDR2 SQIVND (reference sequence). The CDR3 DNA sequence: TGTGCCAGTAGCTACAGGGGAGGCGGCTACACCTTC. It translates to CASSYRGGGYTF.

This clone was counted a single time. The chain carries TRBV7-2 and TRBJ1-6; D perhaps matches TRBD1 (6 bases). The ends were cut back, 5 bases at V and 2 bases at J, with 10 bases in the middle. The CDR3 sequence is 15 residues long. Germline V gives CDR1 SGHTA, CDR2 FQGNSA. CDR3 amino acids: CASSQGGAYNSPLHF. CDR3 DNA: TGTGCCAGCAGCCAAGGGGGGGCCTATAATTCACCCCTCCACTTT. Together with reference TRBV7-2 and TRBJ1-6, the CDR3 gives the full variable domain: GAGVSQSPSNKVTEKGKDVELRCDPISGHTALYWYRQSLGQGLEFLIYFQGNSAPDKSGLPSDRFSAERTGGSVSTLTIQRTQQEDSAVYLCASSQGGAYNSPLHFGNGTRLTVT.

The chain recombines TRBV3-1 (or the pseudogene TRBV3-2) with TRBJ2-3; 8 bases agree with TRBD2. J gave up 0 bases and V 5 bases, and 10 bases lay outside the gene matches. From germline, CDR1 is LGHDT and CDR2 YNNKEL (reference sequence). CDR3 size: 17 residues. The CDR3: CASSRTSGSPSTDTQYF. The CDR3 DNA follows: TGTGCCAGCAGCAGAACGAGCGGGAGCCCTAGCACAGATACGCAGTATTTT.

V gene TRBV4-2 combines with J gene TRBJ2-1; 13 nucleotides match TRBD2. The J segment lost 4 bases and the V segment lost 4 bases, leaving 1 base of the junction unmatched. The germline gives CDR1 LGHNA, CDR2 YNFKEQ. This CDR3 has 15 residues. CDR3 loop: CASSPGLAGYNEQFF. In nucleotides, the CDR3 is TGTGCCAGCAGCCCGGGACTAGCGGGGTACAATGAGCAGTTCTTC.

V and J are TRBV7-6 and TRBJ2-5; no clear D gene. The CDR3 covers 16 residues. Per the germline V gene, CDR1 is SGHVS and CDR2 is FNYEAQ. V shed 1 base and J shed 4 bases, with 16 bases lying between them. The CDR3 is CASSLDPPRLGETQYF. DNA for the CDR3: TGTGCCAGCAGCTTAGACCCCCCTAGATTAGGAGAGACCCAGTACTTC.

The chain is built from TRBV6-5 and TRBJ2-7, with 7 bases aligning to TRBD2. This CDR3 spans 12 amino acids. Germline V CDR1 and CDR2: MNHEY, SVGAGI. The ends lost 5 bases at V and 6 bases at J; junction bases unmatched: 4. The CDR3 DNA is TGTGCCAGCAGTCATTCGGGGGGCGAGCAGTACTTC. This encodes CASSHSGGEQYF.

CDR3 bases: TGTGCCAGCAGCCCGCGCGGGGCAGATCTCGAGCAGTACTTC. Translation gives CASSPRGADLEQYF. The chain combines TRBV7-2 with TRBJ2-7, with D possibly being TRBD2 (6 bases). The CDR3 is 14 residues long. Deletions cut 5 bases from V and 6 bases from J, with 17 bases between. The germline V gene has CDR1 SGHTA and CDR2 FQGNSA.